These 16 T cell receptor beta chains came from one sample sequenced in a study of blood T cell repertoires in COVID-19. Some clones are missing from TCRdb's copy, which holds only in-frame ones; the method was immunoSEQ multiplex PCR. Of around 190,000 clones listed, roughly 86% are singletons. The source material was PBMCs or T cells enriched from blood (not recorded which). The source of these receptors is a middle-aged woman in a cohort exposed to, infected with or recovered from COVID-19 (not recorded which).

The rearrangement joins TRBV7-8 to TRBJ2-2, with D unclear. Trimming shortened V by 7 bases and J by 4 bases, and 16 bases separated the two germline ends. CDR1 and CDR2 from the germline V gene are SGHVS and FQNEAQ. The CDR3 is 15 residues long. The CDR3 loop reads CASTRSTKTTGELFF. CDR3 in DNA: TGTGCCAGCACCCGTTCTACCAAAACCACCGGGGAGCTGTTTTTT.

This chain links TRBV28 with TRBJ2-7, with D uncertain. V gave up 2 bases and J gave up 7 bases, with 12 bases separating them. This CDR3 spans 13 amino acids. CDR1 is MDHEN and CDR2 is SYDVKM in the germline V gene. The CDR3 DNA reads TGTGCCAGCAGTTTAGGCCCCGCGGAGGAGCAGTACTTC. Encoded protein: CASSLGPAEEQYF.

This sequence joins TRBV6-2 or TRBV6-3 and TRBJ1-2; D is perhaps TRBD1 (6 bases). Germline values: CDR1 MNHEY, CDR2 SVGEGT. This CDR3 contains 13 residues. Trimming removed 2 bases from V and 4 bases from J, with 8 bases in between. This chain's CDR3 is CASSYPQGYGYTF. The CDR3 region has the DNA TGTGCCAGCAGTTACCCACAGGGCTATGGCTACACCTTC.

The chain employs TRBV7-8 and TRBJ1-2; 9 bases are shared with TRBD1. This CDR3 comprises 12 residues. Germline V gene sequence: CDR1 SGHVS, CDR2 FQNEAQ. Trimming at V came to 6 bases and at J to 7 bases, leaving 3 bases not matched to a gene. This chain's CDR3 is CASRDRGRGYTF. CDR3 sequence (DNA): TGTGCCAGCAGGGACAGGGGCCGTGGCTACACCTTC.

CDR3 DNA sequence: TGTGCCAGCAGCAAAGGACAGGGGAGGTACAATGAGCAGTTCTTC. Translated, it gives CASSKGQGRYNEQFF. The V gene is TRBV5-6, the J gene TRBJ2-1; TRBD1 aligns across 9 bases. The trim removed 4 bases at V and 4 bases at J, leaving 6 bases unmatched. The CDR3 consists of 15 residues. Germline lookup yields CDR1 SGHDT and CDR2 YYEEEE.

This clone showed up many times. The identical CDR3 is also encoded by other nucleotide sequences in the sample. The chain employs TRBV7-6 and TRBJ1-4; D gene unclear. The CDR3 covers 15 residues. Trimming shortened V by 4 bases and J by 0 bases, and 9 bases separated the two germline ends. Germline loops: CDR1 SGHVS, CDR2 FNYEAQ. The CDR3 loop reads CASSSEGATNEKLFF. The CDR3 DNA is TGTGCCAGCAGCTCAGAGGGTGCAACTAATGAAAAACTGTTTTTT.

This rearrangement joins TRBV7-4 to TRBJ1-1, with D tentatively TRBD1 (6 bases). V was clipped by 6 bases and J by 0 bases, with 11 bases between them. Germline V gene data show CDR1 as SGHVT and CDR2 as SQSDAQ. CDR3 size: 14 residues. CDR3 residues: CASRVQGLNTEAFF. The CDR3 bases are TGTGCCAGCAGGGTTCAGGGGTTGAACACTGAAGCTTTCTTT.

This rearrangement joins TRBV5-5 to TRBJ2-5, with a possible D match to TRBD1 (6 bases). Per the germline V gene, CDR1 is SGHKS and CDR2 is YYEKEE (reference sequence). This CDR3 spans 13 amino acids. Trimming shortened V by 2 bases and J by 5 bases, and 10 bases separated the two germline ends. The DNA of the CDR3 is TGTGCCAGCAGCTTTGGGGGCCAGGAGACCCAGTACTTC. It yields the protein CASSFGGQETQYF.

The chain links TRBV10-1 to TRBJ2-2; the match to TRBD2 covers 13 bases. Germline lookup yields CDR1 WNHNN and CDR2 SYGVQD (reference sequence). The V gene end was trimmed by 7 bases and the J gene end by 6 bases; junction bases not matched to a gene: 14. This CDR3 region has 18 residues. CDR3 residues: CASTGTSGIPPGPGELFF. CDR3 nucleotides: TGCGCCAGCACCGGGACTAGCGGGATCCCTCCCGGGCCCGGGGAGCTGTTTTTT.

The chain couples TRBV6-1 to TRBJ2-3, with unresolved D. CDR1 and CDR2 from the germline V gene are MNHNS and SASEGT. The CDR3 totals 13 residues. Trimming shortened V by 2 bases and J by 2 bases, and 5 bases separated the two germline ends. This chain's CDR3 is CASSESVTDTQYF. CDR3 nucleotides: TGTGCCAGCAGTGAATCAGTCACAGATACGCAGTATTTT.

This clone was seen just once. The chain has TRBV7-6 and TRBJ1-2; TRBD1 matches 7 bases. With V trimmed by 5 bases and J by 7 bases, 7 bases remained unmatched. The CDR3 length is 13 residues. The germline CDR1 and CDR2 sequences are SGHVS and FNYEAQ. The CDR3 sequence is CASSPGQESGYTF. The CDR3 bases are TGTGCCAGCAGCCCTGGACAGGAGAGTGGCTACACCTTC.

The CDR3 bases are TGTGCCAGCAGAACTCGGACAGGGTTGTCCGAGCAGTACTTC. This encodes CASRTRTGLSEQYF. The chain has TRBV6-5 and TRBJ2-7, with TRBD1 matching over 8 bases. The CDR3 consists of 14 residues. The V gene's germline CDR1 is MNHEY and CDR2 SVGAGI. Losses at the gene ends were 6 bases for V and 6 bases for J; bases not matched to a gene: 10.

The CDR3 loop reads CASSQDQGNSPLHF. The CDR3 nucleotides read TGTGCCAGCAGCCAAGATCAGGGGAATTCACCCCTCCACTTT. This chain connects TRBV16 to TRBJ1-6; TRBD1 might be the D (6 bases). The CDR3 is 14 residues long. Germline V gene data show CDR1 as KGHSY and CDR2 as FQNENV. V was cut by 2 bases and J by 7 bases, with 9 bases left in between.

This clone appeared a few times. The V and J genes are TRBV6-5 and TRBJ2-5, with TRBD2 matching over 14 bases. The CDR3 totals 15 residues. V was clipped by 8 bases and J by 5 bases; unmatched bases: 7. CDR1 and CDR2 from the germline V gene are MNHEY and SVGAGI. Here the CDR3 reads CASQWGLAGEETQYF. CDR3 bases: TGTGCCAGCCAGTGGGGACTAGCGGGGGAGGAGACCCAGTACTTC.

The genes are TRBV2 and TRBJ1-1; no reliable D call. Trimming removed 8 bases at V and 0 bases at J, with 10 bases between. Per germline, CDR1 SNHLY and CDR2 FYNNEI. The CDR3 contains 13 residues. The CDR3 loop reads CASGGDLNTEAFF. CDR3 DNA: TGTGCCAGCGGCGGTGATCTGAACACTGAAGCTTTCTTT.

The V call is TRBV28, the J call TRBJ1-4; a possible D gene is TRBD1 (5 bases). The CDR3 length is 12 residues. V shed 5 bases and J shed 8 bases, with 9 bases lying between them. The germline gives CDR1 MDHEN, CDR2 SYDVKM. This chain's CDR3 is CASSTRGEKLFF. The CDR3 nucleotides read TGTGCCAGCAGTACACGGGGGGAAAAACTGTTTTTT.